This T cell receptor beta chain was found in a study of CD4 T cells in relation to SARS-CoV-2 and coronaviruses. In the study overall: TCR beta CDR3s were sequenced after 10-day antigen culture of PBMCs.

A note on this clone: Antigen unknown.

V was shortened by 4 bases and J by 6 bases, with 15 bases between the two germline ends. The CDR3 runs to 14 residues. CDR1 and CDR2 (germline): SGHNT, YYREEE (reference sequence). Assay: immunoSEQ multiplex PCR; the TCRdb copy retains only in-frame clones and omits some. The sample shows tens of thousands of clones, more than 60% of them seen only once. Whole-study results and caveats: About 65% of donors had memory CD4+ clonotypes crossrecognizing SARS-CoV-2 and common cold coronavirus spike.

Unexposed donor CD4+ T cells date from about 2011-2019, before the COVID-19 pandemic. After around nine days of culture, CD4+ T cells were isolated. PBMCs were plated at around 2 million per well in IL-2-containing medium. Half the medium was replaced with IL-2 medium on days 3 and 7. V is TRBV5-4 and J is TRBJ2-3; D assignment may be TRBD1 or TRBD2 (6 bases each). The TCR comes from a human donor in good health. Material: CD4+ T cells from PBMCs, cultured in vitro. The CDR3 loop reads CASSPKGGFDTQYF. The CDR3 bases are TGTGCCAGCAGCCCGAAGGGGGGTTTCGATACGCAGTATTTT.